One and the same sample provided the 19 T cell receptor beta chains below, sequenced in a study of CD8 T cells in Susac syndrome (dated by TCRdb to about 2019). The protocol used for the library was the immunoSEQ multiplex PCR assay. RNA was extracted using the RNeasy kit, and about 0.45 to 1 ug of the RNA was reverse transcribed with random hexamers. TCRdb's own reprocessing of the public reads used fastp at Q25 and MiXCR and kept productive beta chains. Every entry covers one CDR3 protein and lists the most common genes and DNA from its rows. The sample table records some 160,000 distinct CDR3 sequences; approximately 94% of these occur just once. The ten largest clones represent 0.1% to 0.12% of the sample. Material: CD4+ T cells from PBMCs. Receptors were obtained from a human donor with Susac syndrome.

This chain connects TRBV20-1 to TRBJ1-6; no reliable D call. The CDR3 has 15 residues. CDR1 and CDR2 (germline): DFQATT, SNEGSKA (reference sequence). V lost 6 bases and J lost 0, with 12 bases in between. CDR3 amino acids: CSARQMHSYNSPLHF. CDR3 sequence (DNA): TGCAGTGCCAGACAAATGCACTCCTATAATTCACCCCTCCACTTT.

The V gene is TRBV5-1, the J gene TRBJ2-7, with 8 bases matching TRBD1. Per germline, CDR1 SGHRS and CDR2 YFSETQ. There are 18 residues in the CDR3. With 1 base clipped from V and 3 bases from J, the junction kept 15 bases outside the gene matches. For the CDR3, the DNA is TGCGCCAGCAGCTTGAAGGACAGGGAAAATTCGTTCTACTACGAGCAGTACTTC. Encoded protein: CASSLKDRENSFYYEQYF.

The rearrangement links TRBV14 to TRBJ2-1; D gene uncertain. The CDR3 loop spans 12 amino acids. CDR1 and CDR2 from the germline V gene are SGHDN and FVKESK. Trimming took 2 bases from V and 6 from J, leaving 5 bases between them. The CDR3 DNA reads as TGTGCCAGCAGCCAATTACTCAATGAGCAGTTCTTC. Translated: CASSQLLNEQFF.

The chain is built from TRBV5-1 and TRBJ2-7; D could derive from TRBD1 or TRBD2 (5 bases each). This CDR3 is 13 amino acids long. Trimming stripped 2 bases from V and 7 bases from J, with 13 bases between. In germline, CDR1 is SGHRS, CDR2 YFSETQ. This CDR3 is CASSLQEVEEQYF. DNA for the CDR3: TGCGCCAGCAGCTTACAGGAGGTTGAGGAGCAGTACTTC.

The chain combines TRBV14 with TRBJ2-1; 11 bases are a match to TRBD2. V lost 4 bases and J lost 4; bases outside the gene matches: 9. This CDR3 comprises 17 residues. Germline V lookup: CDR1 SGHDN, CDR2 FVKESK. CDR3 in amino acids: CASSPHSLAGGYNEQFF. The CDR3 coding sequence is TGTGCCAGCAGCCCCCATAGCCTAGCGGGGGGTTACAATGAGCAGTTCTTC.

The chain employs TRBV3-1 and TRBJ1-2; D is uncertain. Germline assignment: CDR1 LGHDT and CDR2 YNNKEL (reference sequence). V dropped 4 bases and J dropped 14 bases, with 14 bases sitting between them. The CDR3 is made up of 11 amino acids. In DNA, the CDR3 is TGTGCCAGCAGCCCCGGCGGCTTGTTGACCTTC. The encoded protein is CASSPGGLLTF. Filled out from reference TRBV3-1 and TRBJ1-2, the complete variable domain reads DTAVSQTPKYLVTQMGNDKSIKCEQNLGHDTMYWYKQDSKKFLKIMFSYNNKELIINETVPNRFSPKSPDKAHLNLHINSLELGDSAVYFCASSPGGLLTFGSGTRLTVV.

J is TRBJ2-1 and V is TRBV20-1, with D possibly being TRBD2 (6 bases). This CDR3 is 13 amino acids long. The germline CDR1 and CDR2 sequences are DFQATT and SNEGSKA (reference sequence). V was cut by 5 bases and J by 5 bases, with 13 bases left in between. CDR3 coding DNA: TGCAGTGCTCCAACTAGCTACCACAATGAGCAGTTCTTC. Translation: CSAPTSYHNEQFF.

V usage is TRBV30 and J usage is TRBJ2-7, with TRBD2 matching over 12 bases. The CDR3 has 15 residues. J was trimmed by 9 bases and V by 2 bases; bases with no gene match: 11. Germline lookup yields CDR1 GTSNPN and CDR2 SVGIG (reference sequence). The CDR3 region is CAWSSTSSGGAGQYF. CDR3 bases: TGTGCCTGGAGTAGTACATCTAGCGGGGGGGCCGGGCAGTACTTC.

This chain connects TRBV3-1 to TRBJ2-7; TRBD1 is a possible D gene (6 bases). Trimming stripped 1 base from V and 5 bases from J, with 15 bases between. Germline V lookup: CDR1 LGHDT, CDR2 YNNKEL (reference sequence). CDR3 length: 15 amino acids. The CDR3 DNA follows: TGTGCCAGCAGCCAAGGGGGGCAGGGTATGGACGAGCAGTACTTC. Its protein is CASSQGGQGMDEQYF.

This rearrangement joins TRBV10-3 to TRBJ2-6; 12 nucleotides match TRBD1. J lost 2 bases, V lost 4 bases, and 3 bases had no gene match. The CDR3 is made up of 17 amino acids. Germline lookup yields CDR1 ENHRY and CDR2 SYGVKD. The CDR3 DNA sequence: TGTGCCATCAGTGGGGGGACAGGGGGCGCTGGGGCCAACGTCCTGACTTTC. As protein: CAISGGTGGAGANVLTF.

The genes are TRBV5-1 and TRBJ1-1; D unclear. V lost 0 bases and J 7 bases, leaving 10 bases between the germline ends. CDR1 is SGHRS, CDR2 YFSETQ, per germline. The CDR3 contains 13 residues. DNA of the CDR3: TGCGCCAGCAGCTTGGGACCGAGGATTGAAGCTTTCTTT. This sequence encodes CASSLGPRIEAFF.

The chain combines TRBV19 with TRBJ1-5, with unresolved D. The CDR3 runs 13 residues. The germline V gene encodes CDR1 LNHDA and CDR2 SQIVND (reference sequence). V was clipped by 4 bases and J by 2 bases, with 6 bases between them. CDR3 loop: CASSKRGNQPQHF. CDR3 in DNA: TGTGCCAGTAGTAAAAGGGGCAATCAGCCCCAGCATTTT.

The chain carries TRBV20-1 and TRBJ1-2; D might be TRBD1 (6 bases). The CDR3 loop spans 12 amino acids. Deletions cut 3 bases from V and 8 bases from J, with 13 bases between. Germline assignment: CDR1 DFQATT and CDR2 SNEGSKA (reference sequence). The CDR3 region is CSARGRGDGYTF. In nucleotides, the CDR3 is TGCAGTGCTAGGGGAAGGGGGGACGGCTACACCTTC.

J is TRBJ1-6 and V is TRBV25-1; the D is unclear. V lost 2 bases and J 8 bases, leaving 7 bases between the germline ends. Germline CDR1 reads MGHDK; CDR2 reads SYGVNS. The CDR3 sequence is 13 residues long. The DNA for the CDR3 is TGTGCCAGCAGTGAACTGGGAGATTCACCCCTCCACTTT. It yields the protein CASSELGDSPLHF.

V and J are TRBV12-3 or TRBV12-4 and TRBJ1-3, with unresolved D. The ends were cut back, 4 bases at V and 4 bases at J, with 8 bases in the middle. There are 13 residues in the CDR3. CDR3 residues: CASSSRQGNTIYF. DNA of the CDR3: TGTGCCAGCAGTTCCCGTCAAGGAAACACCATATATTTT.

This sequence joins TRBV12-5 and TRBJ1-2, with D uncertain. Trimming left V 1 base short and J 7 bases short, with 16 bases between. Looked up from germline, CDR1 is LGHNT and CDR2 is FRNRAP. CDR3 length equals 15 residues. CDR3 amino acids: CASGLERADPGGYTF. The CDR3 region has the DNA TGTGCTAGTGGTTTGGAAAGGGCCGACCCCGGTGGCTACACCTTC.

The rearrangement links TRBV20-1 to TRBJ2-3; 8 bases align to TRBD1. The CDR3 has 16 amino acids. Trimming cost V 4 bases and J 9 bases; bases outside gene matches: 18. CDR1 is DFQATT and CDR2 is SNEGSKA in the germline V gene (reference sequence). CDR3 region: CSAKVAGTQQGGTQYF. CDR3 nucleotides: TGCAGTGCTAAAGTCGCCGGGACCCAACAGGGGGGAACGCAGTATTTT.

The gene calls are TRBV20-1 and TRBJ1-1, with D possibly matching TRBD1 (6 bases). CDR1 and CDR2 from the germline V gene are DFQATT and SNEGSKA (reference sequence). V lost 6 bases and J lost 1, with 15 bases in between. This CDR3 is 14 amino acids long. This chain's CDR3 is CSALMGGANTEAFF. CDR3 nucleotide sequence: TGCAGTGCCCTAATGGGGGGCGCGAACACTGAAGCTTTCTTT.

This chain joins TRBV5-4 and TRBJ2-2; D not resolved. Trimming cost V 0 bases and J 3 bases, with 9 bases left between them. The length of the CDR3 is 15 residues. Germline assignment: CDR1 SGHNT and CDR2 YYREEE (reference sequence). In DNA form, the CDR3 reads TGTGCCAGCAGCTTGGTATCAAGGGACACCGGGGAGCTGTTTTTT. This codes for CASSLVSRDTGELFF.